The T cell receptor (beta chain) described here comes from a study of control samples from healthy donors and cancer patients. V lost 1 base and J 3 bases, leaving 13 bases between the germline ends. This CDR3 is 16 amino acids long. Germline values: CDR1 SGHTA, CDR2 FQGNSA. Sequencing was performed with immunoSEQ multiplex PCR; in TCRdb, only in-frame clones are kept and a portion is missing. The table lists some 100,000 clones, about 86% of them singletons. The sample was blood. This TCR was sampled from a woman aged 45-65 years in good health. The chain uses TRBV7-2 and TRBJ2-1; maybe TRBD2 (6 bases). CDR3 nucleotides: TGTGCCAGCAGCTTAGATCTAGCGACCAACTACAATGAGCAGTTCTTC. Amino acid sequence: CASSLDLATNYNEQFF.